A single T cell receptor (beta chain) is shown here with its context. Germline assignment: CDR1 SEHNR and CDR2 FQNEAQ (reference sequence). This CDR3 comprises 16 residues. V dropped 3 bases and J dropped 1; count of bases not matched to a gene: 4. Profiled with immunoSEQ multiplex PCR; TCRdb holds only in-frame clones, not every one. This sample yields about 2 million clones, of which about 95% are seen a single time; around 1.2% belongs to the top ten. The naive CD8 fraction comprised CD45RO-negative cells positively selected for CCR7 and excluded terminally differentiated effector memory CD45RA+ cells. The data originate from a study of shared clonotypes between healthy human individuals.

This sequence joins TRBV7-9 and TRBJ2-3; 10 nucleotides align to TRBD2. This sequence was found in a man aged 18 to 29 in good health. The sequenced material came from naive CD8+ T cells sorted from blood. CDR3 DNA: TGTGCCAGCAGCTTCGAGGGGACTAGCGGCACAGATACGCAGTATTTT. Its translation: CASSFEGTSGTDTQYF.